The 19 T cell receptor beta chains presented below share a single source sample, sequenced in a study of cytomegalovirus exposure and HLA in healthy donors (dated by TCRdb to the late 2010s). The library was prepared using the immunoSEQ multiplex PCR assay. For the multiplex PCR, a mixture combining 60 forward primers for TCR Vbeta segments and 13 reverse primers for TCR Jbeta segments was used. As stored in TCRdb, this immuneACCESS dataset retains in-frame rearrangements with V and J assigned. A fraction of the clones does not appear; measured against another copy, unresolved V genes explain less than half of the discrepancy, and the remainder lacks a known reason. This sample comprises about 120,000 clones, around 81% of them detected only once. The biggest ten clones account for roughly 3.9% of the sample. The source material was PBMCs. These receptors were obtained from a woman aged 25 to 39 in good health and CMV-seronegative.

This clone was seen a single time. The chain links TRBV5-4 to TRBJ2-7; 9 positions agree with TRBD1. The CDR3 is 16 residues long. The germline V gene encodes CDR1 SGHNT and CDR2 YYREEE (reference sequence). After removal of 0 bases from V and 7 bases from J, the junction contained 11 bases not matched to a gene. The CDR3 reads CASSLGPGQGSEEQYF. DNA of the CDR3: TGTGCCAGCAGCTTGGGCCCGGGACAGGGTTCAGAAGAGCAGTACTTC.

The rearrangement links TRBV7-8 to TRBJ1-1; a weak D match, TRBD1 (6 bases). The germline V and J ends were trimmed by 5 bases and 1 base, with 17 bases remaining between them. Germline-derived CDR1 and CDR2 are SGHVS and FQNEAQ. The CDR3 extends over 16 amino acids. The CDR3 region is CASSRRGLRGNTEAFF. The CDR3 nucleotides are TGTGCCAGCAGCCGGCGGGGGCTCAGGGGGAACACTGAAGCTTTCTTT. Full variable domain (remainder filled in from reference TRBV7-8 and TRBJ1-1): GAGVSQSPRYKVAKRGQDVALRCDPISGHVSLFWYQQALGQGPEFLTYFQNEAQLDKSGLPSDRFFAERPEGSVSTLKIQRTQQEDSAVYLCASSRRGLRGNTEAFFGQGTRLTVV.

This rearrangement joins TRBV9 to TRBJ2-1; D is perhaps TRBD2 (6 bases). Germline lookup yields CDR1 SGDLS and CDR2 YYNGEE. The V end was cut by 0 bases, the J end by 3 bases, with 13 bases between. The CDR3 extends over 16 amino acids. This chain's CDR3 is CASSVAETRVYNEQFF. In nucleotides, the CDR3 is TGTGCCAGCAGCGTAGCTGAGACTAGAGTCTACAATGAGCAGTTCTTC.

Points on this clone: Other nucleotide sequences in the sample specify the same CDR3. The genes are TRBV28 and TRBJ2-3, with 7 nucleotides matching TRBD2. The CDR3 is 16 amino acids. The ends lost 5 bases at V and 6 bases at J; junction bases unmatched: 14. Germline CDR1 reads MDHEN; CDR2 reads SYDVKM. In nucleotides, the CDR3 is TGTGCCAGCAGTCCATCGGCGGCGGGAGTGGGGGATACGCAGTATTTT. It specifies CASSPSAAGVGDTQYF.

This clone was seen just once. The chain couples TRBV5-6 to TRBJ1-2, with D possibly TRBD1 on 6 matching bases. Germline CDR1 is SGHDT and CDR2 is YYEEEE. Trimming took off 5 bases at V and 8 bases at J, with 22 bases between the two ends. There are 15 residues in the CDR3. DNA of the CDR3: TGTGCCAGCAGACCGATCATGAGGGGGAATGAGGGCTACACCTTC. Its translation: CASRPIMRGNEGYTF.

This clone has only one observation. The chain links TRBV6-5 to TRBJ2-1, with D possibly being TRBD2 (6 bases). V was clipped by 6 bases and J by 9 bases, with 21 bases between them. Germline values: CDR1 MNHEY, CDR2 SVGAGI. The CDR3 is 15 amino acids. The CDR3 sequence is CASSPPRTIVSEQFF. The CDR3 coding sequence is TGTGCCAGCAGCCCACCAAGGACTATCGTCAGTGAGCAGTTCTTC.

V gene TRBV19 combines with J gene TRBJ2-7; TRBD1 matches at 7 bases. Trimming at V came to 1 base and at J to 2 bases, leaving 2 bases not matched to a gene. CDR3 length: 14 residues. Germline CDR1 reads LNHDA; CDR2 reads SQIVND (reference sequence). The CDR3, as DNA: TGTGCCAGTAGTATAGGGCAGGGGGCCTACGAGCAGTACTTC. Amino acid sequence: CASSIGQGAYEQYF.

The chain is built from TRBV7-2 and TRBJ2-3; 11 nucleotides align to TRBD2. Germline lookup yields CDR1 SGHTA and CDR2 FQGNSA. This CDR3 region has 18 residues. With V trimmed by 6 bases and J by 0 bases, 11 bases remained unmatched. The CDR3: CASRSTGLAGSSTDTQYF. For the CDR3, the DNA is TGTGCCAGCAGGTCCACCGGACTAGCGGGTTCTAGCACAGATACGCAGTATTTT.

The chain uses TRBV27 and TRBJ2-3; TRBD1 agrees at 11 bases. From germline, CDR1 is MNHEY and CDR2 SMNVEV (reference sequence). The CDR3 has 17 residues. The junction had 10 bases not matched to a gene; V was cut back by 3 bases and J by 5 bases. The CDR3 DNA reads TGTGCCAGCAGTTTCAGCCTACCGGGACAGGGGGTAGATACGCAGTATTTT. It codes for CASSFSLPGQGVDTQYF.

J is TRBJ2-7 and V is TRBV27; 13 positions match TRBD2. This CDR3 has 16 residues. V lost 1 base, J lost 5 bases, and 5 bases stayed unmatched. CDR1 and CDR2 from the germline V gene are MNHEY and SMNVEV (reference sequence). The CDR3 coding sequence is TGTGCCAGCAGTTTATACCTGGGGACTAGCGGGAACGAGCAGTACTTC. The encoded protein is CASSLYLGTSGNEQYF.

As to this clone: Sequence at one end of the junction differs from germline and may be a read error. This chain joins TRBV7-9 and TRBJ2-3, with 12 positions matching TRBD2. CDR1 and CDR2 from the germline V gene are SEHNR and FQNEAQ (reference sequence). The CDR3 runs to 16 residues. This CDR3 reads CSSSFLAGGRTDTQYF. CDR3 nucleotide sequence: TGTTCCAGCAGCTTCCTAGCGGGAGGGAGAACAGATACGCAGTATTTT.

The rearrangement joins TRBV2 to TRBJ2-5; D perhaps matches TRBD2 (5 bases). Germline lookup yields CDR1 SNHLY and CDR2 FYNNEI. This CDR3 spans 12 amino acids. V dropped 5 bases and J dropped 5 bases, with 9 bases sitting between them. The CDR3 region is CASSFSEETQYF. CDR3 DNA sequence: TGTGCCAGCAGTTTTAGCGAGGAGACCCAGTACTTC.

In this sample, this clone turned up a few times. The chain uses TRBV27 and TRBJ2-7, with D perhaps matching TRBD2 (6 bases). Trimming pared 5 bases from V and 3 bases from J, leaving 11 bases between. The CDR3 extends over 13 amino acids. CDR1 and CDR2 (germline): MNHEY, SMNVEV (reference sequence). Written as DNA, the CDR3 is TGTGCCAGCAGTACGACTAGATTCTACGAGCAGTACTTC. Its protein product is CASSTTRFYEQYF.

The chain is built from TRBV10-3 and TRBJ2-7; TRBD1 might be the D (6 bases). The CDR3 spans 14 residues. The ends were cut back, 6 bases at V and 3 bases at J, with 15 bases in the middle. Per the germline V gene, CDR1 is ENHRY and CDR2 is SYGVKD. The chain's CDR3 is CAIRDLQGFYEQYF. CDR3 sequence (DNA): TGTGCCATCAGGGATCTACAGGGTTTCTACGAGCAGTACTTC.

J is TRBJ2-7 and V is TRBV7-9; possible D gene TRBD1, 6 bases. Per the germline V gene, CDR1 is SEHNR and CDR2 is FQNEAQ (reference sequence). Between the trimmed V and J ends, which lost 1 base and 9 bases, there was a span of 13 bases. The CDR3 has 13 amino acids. The CDR3 sequence is CASSLDRGGWQYF. The CDR3 DNA is TGTGCCAGCAGCTTAGATCGAGGGGGATGGCAGTACTTC.

The V gene is TRBV18, the J gene TRBJ2-5; D is possibly TRBD1 (6 bases). The CDR3 has 14 amino acids. Germline CDR1 reads KGHSH; CDR2 reads LQKENI. The germline V and J ends were trimmed by 5 bases and 1 base, with 11 bases remaining between them. The CDR3 coding sequence is TGTGCCAGCTCAGAACAGGGATTCCAAGAGACCCAGTACTTC. This gives the protein CASSEQGFQETQYF.

This chain links TRBV27 with TRBJ2-3; 10 bases are a match to TRBD2. V shed 6 bases and J 3 bases; nucleotides not matched to a gene: 3. The V gene's germline CDR1 is MNHEY and CDR2 SMNVEV (reference sequence). CDR3 size: 14 residues. CDR3 nucleotide sequence: TGTGCCAGCAGGGGACTAGCGACGACAGATACGCAGTATTTT. Encoded protein: CASRGLATTDTQYF.

J is TRBJ2-5 and V is TRBV5-4, with D possibly being TRBD1 (8 bases). V shed 5 bases and J shed 3 bases, with 14 bases lying between them. This CDR3 spans 14 amino acids. The V gene's germline CDR1 is SGHNT and CDR2 YYREEE (reference sequence). Here the CDR3 DNA reads TGTGCCAGCAGACGGACAGGGAGGGAAGAGACCCAGTACTTC. This gives the protein CASRRTGREETQYF. Combining the CDR3 with reference TRBV5-4 and TRBJ2-5 gives the whole variable domain ETGVTQSPTHLIKTRGQQVTLRCSSQSGHNTVSWYQQALGQGPQFIFQYYREEENGRGNFPPRFSGLQFPNYSSELNVNALELDDSALYLCASRRTGREETQYFGPGTRLLVL.

The rearrangement links TRBV9 to TRBJ1-1; D gene uncertain. The CDR3 contains 15 residues. Germline V gives CDR1 SGDLS, CDR2 YYNGEE. V was clipped by 2 bases and J by 3 bases, with 14 bases between them. CDR3 protein: CASSVEGIFDTEAFF. CDR3 nucleotide sequence: TGTGCCAGCAGCGTGGAGGGTATCTTTGACACTGAAGCTTTCTTT. Filled out from reference TRBV9 and TRBJ1-1, the complete variable domain reads DSGVTQTPKHLITATGQRVTLRCSPRSGDLSVYWYQQSLDQGLQFLIQYYNGEERAKGNILERFSAQQFPDLHSELNLSSLELGDSALYFCASSVEGIFDTEAFFGQGTRLTVV.